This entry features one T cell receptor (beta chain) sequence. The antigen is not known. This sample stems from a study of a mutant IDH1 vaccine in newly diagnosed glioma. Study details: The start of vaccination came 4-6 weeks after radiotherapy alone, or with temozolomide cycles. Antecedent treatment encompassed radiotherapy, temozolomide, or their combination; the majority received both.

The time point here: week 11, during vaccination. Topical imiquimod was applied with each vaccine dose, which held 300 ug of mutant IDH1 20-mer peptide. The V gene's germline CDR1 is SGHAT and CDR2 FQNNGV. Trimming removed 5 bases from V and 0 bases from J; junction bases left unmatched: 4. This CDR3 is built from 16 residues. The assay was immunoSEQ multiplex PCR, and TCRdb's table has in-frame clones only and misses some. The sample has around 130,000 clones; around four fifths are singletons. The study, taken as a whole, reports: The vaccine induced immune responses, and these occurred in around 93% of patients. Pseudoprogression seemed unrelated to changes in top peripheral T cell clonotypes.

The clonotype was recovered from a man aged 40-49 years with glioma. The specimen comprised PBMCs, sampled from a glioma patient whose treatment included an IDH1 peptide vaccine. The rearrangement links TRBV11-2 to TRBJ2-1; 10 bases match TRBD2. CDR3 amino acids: CASSPRTSGSYNEQFF. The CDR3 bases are TGTGCCAGCAGCCCCCGGACTAGCGGCTCCTACAATGAGCAGTTCTTC.